This TCR beta chain emerged from a study of CD8 T cells in Susac syndrome. Roughly 0.5 to 1 ug RNA was reverse transcribed with random hexamers. TCRdb reanalysed the immunoSEQ multiplex PCR reads using MiXCR and keeps one entry per CDR3 protein. The profile shows 350,000 to 550,000 distinct CDR3 sequences, around 85% of them singletons. Trimming at V came to 6 bases and at J to 7 bases, leaving 7 bases not matched to a gene. The germline V gene encodes CDR1 MNHEY and CDR2 SMNVEV (reference sequence). The length of the CDR3 is 13 residues. The rearrangement joins TRBV27 to TRBJ1-1; 8 nucleotides line up with TRBD1. Sequenced: CD8+ T cells from PBMCs. The sequence derives from a human donor with multiple sclerosis. In DNA form, the CDR3 reads TGTGCCAGCAGACCAGGGACAGGCTTTGAAGCTTTCTTT. Its translation: CASRPGTGFEAFF.